These 21 T cell receptor beta chains were all obtained from the same sample, sequenced in a study of early stage breast cancer tumors. Using immunoSEQ multiplex PCR, the repertoire was profiled, and TCRdb retains in-frame clones only, with some absent. The table has approximately 50,000 clones, about 80% seen once. Sequencing used blood. All receptors come from a person aged 25-39 years with breast cancer.

This clone has a single count. The chain carries TRBV4-1 and TRBJ2-2; 14 bases match TRBD2. Germline assignment: CDR1 MGHRA and CDR2 YSYEKL. V was pared by 3 bases and J by 6 bases, with 9 bases of the junction left unmatched. The CDR3 covers 18 residues. CDR3 DNA sequence: TGCGCCAGCAGCCAGGGGACTAGCGGGAGAGGTCCCCCCGGGGAGCTGTTTTTT. Residues: CASSQGTSGRGPPGELFF.

The chain combines TRBV5-1 with TRBJ2-3, with D possibly being TRBD2 (5 bases). Germline loops: CDR1 SGHRS, CDR2 YFSETQ. V gave up 0 bases and J gave up 4 bases, with 12 bases separating them. The length of the CDR3 is 15 residues. In nucleotides, the CDR3 is TGCGCCAGCAGCTTGGCCGATAGGACTGCAGATACGCAGTATTTT. Translation: CASSLADRTADTQYF.

The chain is built from TRBV30 and TRBJ2-7, with 14 bases lining up with TRBD2. The CDR3 totals 13 residues. The germline CDR1 and CDR2 sequences are GTSNPN and SVGIG (reference sequence). CDR3 in amino acids: CVGTSGSRYEQYF. CDR3 DNA sequence: TGTGTCGGGACTAGCGGGAGCCGGTACGAGCAGTACTTC.

The chain has TRBV18 and TRBJ1-1; 7 nucleotides match TRBD1. V lost 3 bases and J lost 3; bases outside the gene matches: 4. The CDR3 is 14 residues long. Germline lookup yields CDR1 KGHSH and CDR2 LQKENI. The CDR3 reads CASSPAGTDTEAFF. The CDR3 DNA reads TGTGCCAGCTCACCGGCCGGGACAGACACTGAAGCTTTCTTT.

The V and J genes are TRBV7-6 and TRBJ1-2; TRBD1 is a possible D gene (5 bases). Between the trimmed V and J ends, which lost 1 base and 1 base, there was a span of 19 bases. The CDR3 runs 18 residues. Germline CDR1 SGHVS, CDR2 FNYEAQ. Here the CDR3 DNA reads TGTGCCAGCAGCTTAGTTCAGGGAAGGGCAGGGAGTAACTATGGCTACACCTTC. Protein product: CASSLVQGRAGSNYGYTF.

This chain uses TRBV2 with TRBJ2-3, with D tentatively TRBD1 (6 bases). Germline V gene lookup returns CDR1 SNHLY and CDR2 FYNNEI. There are 16 residues in the CDR3. The V end was cut by 5 bases, the J end by 0 bases, with 15 bases between. The CDR3 protein is CASSPGVLESTDTQYF. The CDR3 DNA is TGTGCCAGCAGTCCAGGGGTGTTGGAGAGCACAGATACGCAGTATTTT.

This clone has a single count. V usage is TRBV18 and J usage is TRBJ2-5; 9 nucleotides align to TRBD1. This CDR3 comprises 16 residues. Per germline, CDR1 KGHSH and CDR2 LQKENI. V gave up 5 bases and J gave up 5 bases; unmatched junction bases: 12. The CDR3 sequence: CASSFRTGDYPETQYF. The CDR3 DNA sequence: TGTGCCAGCTCATTCCGGACAGGGGATTATCCGGAGACCCAGTACTTC.

This chain links TRBV5-1 with TRBJ1-2; 9 nucleotides match TRBD1. From germline, CDR1 is SGHRS and CDR2 YFSETQ. CDR3 length equals 14 residues. After removal of 3 bases from V and 2 bases from J, the junction contained 2 bases not matched to a gene. The CDR3 loop reads CASSSGQGNYGYTF. Here the CDR3 DNA reads TGCGCCAGCAGCTCAGGACAGGGGAACTATGGCTACACCTTC.

J is TRBJ2-6 and V is TRBV27; no clear D. The CDR3 sequence is 15 residues long. Trimming took off 2 bases at V and 2 bases at J, with 7 bases between the two ends. Germline values: CDR1 MNHEY, CDR2 SMNVEV (reference sequence). CDR3 sequence (DNA): TGTGCCAGCAGTTTAGGAGTAACTGGGGCCAACGTCCTGACTTTC. Protein sequence: CASSLGVTGANVLTF. Together with reference TRBV27 and TRBJ2-6, the CDR3 gives the full variable domain: EAQVTQNPRYLITVTGKKLTVTCSQNMNHEYMSWYRQDPGLGLRQIYYSMNVEVTDKGDVPEGYKVSRKEKRNFPLILESPSPNQTSLYFCASSLGVTGANVLTFGAGSRLTVL.

This chain links TRBV15 with TRBJ2-7; the match to TRBD1 covers 8 bases. Germline values: CDR1 LNHNV, CDR2 YYDKDF (reference sequence). The J segment lost 1 base and the V segment lost 0 bases, leaving 8 bases of the junction unmatched. The CDR3 length is 17 residues. CDR3 nucleotides: TGTGCCACCAGCAGAGATCTGGGGGACAGGCGTTCCTACGAGCAGTACTTC. It is translated as CATSRDLGDRRSYEQYF.

The V and J genes are TRBV5-6 and TRBJ2-2; the D gene is possibly TRBD2 (5 bases). V was trimmed by 6 bases and J by 6 bases, leaving 9 bases between them. CDR3 length: 12 residues. Germline lookup yields CDR1 SGHDT and CDR2 YYEEEE. As DNA, the CDR3 is TGTGCCAGCAAACGAGGGCCCGGGGAGCTGTTTTTT. Amino acids: CASKRGPGELFF.

The chain couples TRBV12-5 to TRBJ2-1; D is possibly TRBD1 (5 bases). V dropped 1 base and J dropped 0 bases, with 19 bases sitting between them. CDR1 is LGHNT and CDR2 is FRNRAP in the germline V gene. This CDR3 is 19 amino acids long. The CDR3 DNA follows: TGTGCTAGTGGTTTGGACTTGGGGCCAAAGCTCCTCTCCTACAATGAGCAGTTCTTC. Protein sequence: CASGLDLGPKLLSYNEQFF.

This clone was picked up one time. V gene TRBV5-8 combines with J gene TRBJ2-7; 7 nucleotides agree with TRBD2. The V segment lost 10 bases and the J segment 3 bases; nucleotides outside the gene matches: 10. Germline CDR1 is SGHTS and CDR2 is YDEGEE. This CDR3 has 13 residues. Here the CDR3 reads CAAVASGVYEQYF. CDR3 coding DNA: TGTGCCGCCGTAGCTAGCGGAGTCTACGAGCAGTACTTC.

This clone was seen just once. This chain links TRBV9 with TRBJ2-7, with D hard to call. CDR3 size: 13 residues. Trimming pared 4 bases from V and 6 bases from J, leaving 14 bases between. Germline CDR1 is SGDLS and CDR2 is YYNGEE. This CDR3 reads CASSRNLAIEQYF. The DNA for the CDR3 is TGTGCCAGCAGCCGAAATCTGGCGATCGAGCAGTACTTC.

This clone was detected once. The chain combines TRBV4-1 with TRBJ1-1, with D uncertain. V was clipped by 0 bases and J by 8 bases, with 13 bases between them. In germline, CDR1 is MGHRA, CDR2 YSYEKL. The CDR3 consists of 14 residues. CDR3 DNA: TGCGCCAGCAGCCAAGATTCGTGGACGGTGGAAGCTTTCTTT. Translated, it gives CASSQDSWTVEAFF.

CDR3 sequence: CASSLVPSGTYGYTF. As DNA, the CDR3 is TGCGCCAGCAGCTTGGTGCCCTCAGGGACCTATGGCTACACCTTC. The genes are TRBV5-1 and TRBJ1-2; D possibly corresponds to TRBD1 (5 bases). From germline, CDR1 is SGHRS and CDR2 YFSETQ. The CDR3 runs to 15 residues. Trimming cost V 0 bases and J 4 bases, with 13 bases left between them. Looking up the rest from reference TRBV5-1 and TRBJ1-2 gives the full variable domain: KAGVTQTPRYLIKTRGQQVTLSCSPISGHRSVSWYQQTPGQGLQFLFEYFSETQRNKGNFPGRFSGRQFSNSRSEMNVSTLELGDSALYLCASSLVPSGTYGYTFGSGTRLTVV.

This chain links TRBV4-1 with TRBJ1-2; D is unresolved. Deletions cut 4 bases from V and 8 bases from J, with 8 bases between. This CDR3 region has 11 residues. CDR1 and CDR2 from the germline V gene are MGHRA and YSYEKL. In nucleotides, the CDR3 is TGCGCCAGCAGCCCCGGTTTCGGCTACACCTTC. Translated: CASSPGFGYTF.

The V gene is TRBV18, the J gene TRBJ2-1; 8 nucleotides agree with TRBD2. Trimming took 6 bases from V and 3 from J; bases not matched to a gene: 7. Germline assignment: CDR1 KGHSH and CDR2 LQKENI. The CDR3 runs 15 residues. The CDR3 DNA follows: TGTGCCAGCTCCCTTCTAGCGGGTGGCTACAATGAGCAGTTCTTC. This encodes CASSLLAGGYNEQFF.

This clone was seen only once. The chain recombines TRBV7-2 with TRBJ2-1, with 10 bases matching TRBD2. V lost 0 bases, J lost 8 bases, and 7 bases stayed unmatched. The CDR3 has 16 residues. CDR1 and CDR2 from the germline V gene are SGHTA and FQGNSA. This chain's CDR3 is CASSLAWSSGSHEQFF. CDR3 DNA: TGTGCCAGCAGCTTAGCGTGGTCTAGCGGGAGCCATGAGCAGTTCTTC.

The rearrangement uses TRBV6-5 and TRBJ2-3; D gene uncertain. This CDR3 region has 11 residues. Trimming left V 6 bases short and J 5 bases short, with 6 bases between. CDR1 and CDR2 (germline): MNHEY, SVGAGI. The DNA for the CDR3 is TGTGCCAGCAGGAGAGTAGATACGCAGTATTTT. It codes for CASRRVDTQYF.

The CDR3: CASSQGTGSYEQYF. The CDR3 region has the DNA TGTGCCAGCTCACAAGGGACAGGATCCTACGAGCAGTACTTC. This chain links TRBV18 with TRBJ2-7; 8 nucleotides line up with TRBD1. The CDR3 loop spans 14 amino acids. CDR1 KGHSH and CDR2 LQKENI come from the germline V gene. After removal of 4 bases from V and 1 base from J, the junction contained 3 bases not matched to a gene.